The entry below gives a single T cell receptor beta chain sequence along with its context. Its antigen is undetermined. CDR3 length equals 16 residues. CDR1 MNHNY and CDR2 SVGAGI come from the germline V gene (reference sequence). Trimming at V came to 5 bases and at J to 2 bases, leaving 9 bases not matched to a gene. This specimen belongs to a study of cytomegalovirus exposure and HLA in healthy donors. Overall study results and limits: A later analysis found that most CMV-associated TCR beta chains appeared HLA-restricted. In most subjects, TCR beta sequences reportedly gave accurate predictions of HLA-A and HLA-B alleles. The productive fraction for most TCR beta V segments was about 90% or about 30% in an earlier analysis.

PCR primers comprised 60 Vbeta and 13 Jbeta primers. Some clones are missing from TCRdb's copy, which holds only in-frame ones; the method was immunoSEQ multiplex PCR. The repertoire has 210,000 or so clones, over 60% of them found once; the top ten carry around 1.8%. Sequencing input: PBMCs. This chain connects TRBV6-6 to TRBJ2-3; 8 positions agree with TRBD2. The TCR was taken from a man aged 18 to 35 in good health and CMV-seronegative. The DNA of the CDR3 is TGTGCCAGCAGTCCATCGGGGGGGGGAAACACAGATACGCAGTATTTT. It is translated as CASSPSGGGNTDTQYF.